This T cell receptor (beta chain) was captured in a study of blood T cell repertoires in COVID-19. Looking at the study overall: Samples came from the United States, Italy and Spain, spanning acute and convalescent COVID-19. Sample material is recorded as cDNA or gDNA derived from T cells, B-cell-depleted T cells, or PBMCs.

Per germline, CDR1 MNHEY and CDR2 SMNVEV (reference sequence). This CDR3 has 15 amino acids. Trimming shortened V by 3 bases and J by 3 bases, and 15 bases separated the two germline ends. Authors' processing steps: Nucleated cell counts were estimated from reference gene primer amplification. Profiled with immunoSEQ multiplex PCR; TCRdb holds only in-frame clones, not every one. That table furnishes V, J and clone size, whereas the DNA furnished D and trimming. This sample carries approximately 76,000 clones, roughly 89% of them seen once, and the ten largest clones take 7% to 9.5%. The chain joins TRBV27 to TRBJ2-7; D is perhaps TRBD1 (6 bases). The sequence was collected from a human donor in a cohort sampled during active COVID-19. Sample: peripheral blood. The CDR3 protein is CASSFLDRRYYEQYF. The CDR3 DNA is TGTGCCAGCAGTTTCCTTGACAGGCGCTACTACGAGCAGTACTTC.